Included here is one TCR beta chain sequence, with context. V was cut by 7 bases and J by 5 bases, with 17 bases left in between. This CDR3 is built from 14 residues. Germline CDR1 and CDR2: SNHLY and FYNNEI. This sample is part of a study of T cell changes during pregnancy in multiple sclerosis. Measured with immunoSEQ multiplex PCR; TCRdb has only the in-frame clones, and not every one. Here the sample spans under 75,000 clones, 90% to 95% being singletons. J is TRBJ1-1 and V is TRBV2; D is possibly TRBD1 (5 bases). The sequenced sample was peripheral blood, obtained in the third trimester of pregnancy. This TCR was sampled from a female donor in good health, enrolled as a control in a pregnancy study. CDR3 loop: CASNPFGGGTEAFF. DNA of the CDR3: TGTGCCAGCAACCCCTTCGGGGGAGGGACTGAAGCTTTCTTT.